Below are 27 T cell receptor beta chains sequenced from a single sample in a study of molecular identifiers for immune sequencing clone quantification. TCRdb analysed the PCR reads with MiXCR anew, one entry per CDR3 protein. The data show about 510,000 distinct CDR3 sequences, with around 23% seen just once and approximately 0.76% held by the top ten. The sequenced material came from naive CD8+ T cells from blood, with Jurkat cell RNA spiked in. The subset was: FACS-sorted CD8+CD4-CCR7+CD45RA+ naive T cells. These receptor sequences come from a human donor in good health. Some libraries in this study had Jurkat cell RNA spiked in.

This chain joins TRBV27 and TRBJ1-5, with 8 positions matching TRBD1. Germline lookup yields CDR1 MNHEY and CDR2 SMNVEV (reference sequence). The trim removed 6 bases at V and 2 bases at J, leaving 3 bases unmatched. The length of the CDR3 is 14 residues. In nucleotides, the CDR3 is TGTGCCAGCAGAAAACAGGGGGGCAATCAGCCCCAGCATTTT. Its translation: CASRKQGGNQPQHF.

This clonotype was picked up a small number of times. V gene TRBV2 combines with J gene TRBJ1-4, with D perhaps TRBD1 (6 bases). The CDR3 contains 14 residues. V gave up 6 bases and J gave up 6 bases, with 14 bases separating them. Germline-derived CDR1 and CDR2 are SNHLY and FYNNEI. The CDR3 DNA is TGTGCCAGCAGCGTTGGCAGGGGTGATGAAAAACTGTTTTTT. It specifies CASSVGRGDEKLFF.

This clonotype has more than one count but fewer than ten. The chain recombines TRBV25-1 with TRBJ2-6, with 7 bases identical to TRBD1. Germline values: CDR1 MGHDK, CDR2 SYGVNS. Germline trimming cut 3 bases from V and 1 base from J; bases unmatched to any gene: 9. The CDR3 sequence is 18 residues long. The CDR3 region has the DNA TGTGCCAGCAGTGATTTGGGACAGCGGCTTTCTGGGGCCAACGTCCTGACTTTC. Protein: CASSDLGQRLSGANVLTF.

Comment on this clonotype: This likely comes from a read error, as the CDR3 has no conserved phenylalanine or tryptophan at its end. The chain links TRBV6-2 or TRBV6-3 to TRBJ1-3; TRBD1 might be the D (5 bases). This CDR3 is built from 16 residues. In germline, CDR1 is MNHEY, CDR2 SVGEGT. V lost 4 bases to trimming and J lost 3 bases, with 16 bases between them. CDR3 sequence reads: CASSFVPGTDGNTIYI. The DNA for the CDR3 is TGTGCCAGCAGTTTCGTTCCGGGGACGGATGGAAACACCATATATATT.

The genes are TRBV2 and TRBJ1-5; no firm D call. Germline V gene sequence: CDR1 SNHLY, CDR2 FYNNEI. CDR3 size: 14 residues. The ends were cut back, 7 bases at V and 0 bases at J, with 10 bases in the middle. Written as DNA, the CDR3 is TGTGCCAGCAATAAAGCCCCTAGCAATCAGCCCCAGCATTTT. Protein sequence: CASNKAPSNQPQHF.

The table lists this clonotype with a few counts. The CDR3: CASSFPRWETYTGELFF. The CDR3, as DNA: TGCGCCAGCAGCTTCCCCCGCTGGGAGACGTACACCGGGGAGCTGTTTTTT. V is TRBV5-1 and J is TRBJ2-2; D might be TRBD2 (5 bases). The CDR3 spans 17 residues. Deletions cut 2 bases from V and 3 bases from J, with 17 bases between. The germline V gene has CDR1 SGHRS and CDR2 YFSETQ.

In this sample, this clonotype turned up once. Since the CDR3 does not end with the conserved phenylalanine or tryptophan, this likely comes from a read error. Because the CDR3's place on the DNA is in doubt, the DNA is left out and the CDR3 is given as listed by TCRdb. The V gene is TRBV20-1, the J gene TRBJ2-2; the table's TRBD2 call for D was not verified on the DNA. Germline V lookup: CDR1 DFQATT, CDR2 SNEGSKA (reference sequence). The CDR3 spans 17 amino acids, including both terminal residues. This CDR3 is CSARAIGLAGRGGELLL.

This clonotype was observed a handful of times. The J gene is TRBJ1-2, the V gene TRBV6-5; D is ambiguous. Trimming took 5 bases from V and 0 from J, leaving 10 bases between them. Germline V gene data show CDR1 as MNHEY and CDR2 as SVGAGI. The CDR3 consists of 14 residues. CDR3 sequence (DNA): TGTGCCAGCAGTCCTCACGTAGCTAACTATGGCTACACCTTC. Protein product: CASSPHVANYGYTF.

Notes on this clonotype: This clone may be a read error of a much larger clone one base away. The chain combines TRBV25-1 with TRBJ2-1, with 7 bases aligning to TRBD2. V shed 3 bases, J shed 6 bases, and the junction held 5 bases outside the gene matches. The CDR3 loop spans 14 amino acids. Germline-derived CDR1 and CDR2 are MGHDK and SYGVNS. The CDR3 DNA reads TGTGCCAGCAGTGAGTGCGGGAGTGTCAATGAGCAGTTCTTC. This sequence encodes CASSECGSVNEQFF.

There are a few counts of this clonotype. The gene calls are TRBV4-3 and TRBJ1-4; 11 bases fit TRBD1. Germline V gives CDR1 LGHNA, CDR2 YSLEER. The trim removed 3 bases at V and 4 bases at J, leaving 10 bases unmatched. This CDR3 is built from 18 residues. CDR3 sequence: CASSHPPGQGAVNEKLFF. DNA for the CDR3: TGCGCCAGCAGCCACCCCCCAGGACAGGGGGCCGTTAATGAAAAACTGTTTTTT.

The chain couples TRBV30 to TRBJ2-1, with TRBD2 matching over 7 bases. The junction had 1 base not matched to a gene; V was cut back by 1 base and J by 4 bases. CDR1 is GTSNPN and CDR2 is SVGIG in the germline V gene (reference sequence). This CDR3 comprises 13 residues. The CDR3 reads CAWSGTRYNEQFF. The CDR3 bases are TGTGCCTGGAGTGGGACTAGATACAATGAGCAGTTCTTC.

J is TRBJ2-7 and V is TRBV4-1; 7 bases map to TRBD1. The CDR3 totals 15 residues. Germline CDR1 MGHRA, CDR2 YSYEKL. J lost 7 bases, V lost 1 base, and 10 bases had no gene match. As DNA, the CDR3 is TGCGCCAGCAGCCAAGTGCACAGGGGCTCTGGGGAGCAGTACTTC. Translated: CASSQVHRGSGEQYF.

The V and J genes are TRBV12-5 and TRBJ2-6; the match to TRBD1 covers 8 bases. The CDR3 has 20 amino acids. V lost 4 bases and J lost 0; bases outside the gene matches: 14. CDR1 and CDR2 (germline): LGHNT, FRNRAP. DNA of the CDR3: TGTGCTAGTGGTTCATGGATCGGACAGGGTGTAAGCTCTGGGGCCAACGTCCTGACTTTC. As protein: CASGSWIGQGVSSGANVLTF.

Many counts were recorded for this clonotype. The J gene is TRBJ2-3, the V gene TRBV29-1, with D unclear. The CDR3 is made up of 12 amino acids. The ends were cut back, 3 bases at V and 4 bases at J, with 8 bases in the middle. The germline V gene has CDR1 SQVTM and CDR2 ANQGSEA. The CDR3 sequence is CSVDPFPDTQYF. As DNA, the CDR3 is TGCAGCGTTGACCCCTTCCCAGATACGCAGTATTTT.

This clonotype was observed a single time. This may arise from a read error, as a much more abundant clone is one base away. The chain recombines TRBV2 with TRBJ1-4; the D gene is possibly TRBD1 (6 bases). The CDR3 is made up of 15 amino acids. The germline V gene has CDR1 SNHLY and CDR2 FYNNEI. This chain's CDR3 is CASGEAHLRGEKLFF. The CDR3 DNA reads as TGTGCCAGCGGTGAAGCGCATCTCAGGGGTGAAAAACTGTTTTTT.

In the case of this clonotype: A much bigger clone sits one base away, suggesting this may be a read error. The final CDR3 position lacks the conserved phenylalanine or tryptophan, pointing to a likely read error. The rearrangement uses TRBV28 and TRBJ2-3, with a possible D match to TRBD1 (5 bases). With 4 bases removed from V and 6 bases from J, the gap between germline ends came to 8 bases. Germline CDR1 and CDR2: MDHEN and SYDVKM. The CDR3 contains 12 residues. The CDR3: CASSSRVDTQYL. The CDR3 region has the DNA TGTGCCAGCAGTTCCAGGGTTGATACGCAGTATCTT.

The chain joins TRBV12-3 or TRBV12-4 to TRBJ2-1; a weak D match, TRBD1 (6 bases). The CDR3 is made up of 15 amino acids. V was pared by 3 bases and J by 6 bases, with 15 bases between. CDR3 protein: CASSFLGAQGNEQFF. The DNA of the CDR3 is TGTGCCAGCAGTTTTTTGGGGGCGCAGGGCAATGAGCAGTTCTTC.

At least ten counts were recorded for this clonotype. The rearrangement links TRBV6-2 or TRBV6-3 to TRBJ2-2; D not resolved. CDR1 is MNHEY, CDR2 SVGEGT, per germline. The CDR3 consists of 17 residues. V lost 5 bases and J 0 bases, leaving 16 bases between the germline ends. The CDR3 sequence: CASSRPTRPTNTGELFF. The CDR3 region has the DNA TGTGCCAGCAGTCGTCCGACGCGGCCTACGAACACCGGGGAGCTGTTTTTT.

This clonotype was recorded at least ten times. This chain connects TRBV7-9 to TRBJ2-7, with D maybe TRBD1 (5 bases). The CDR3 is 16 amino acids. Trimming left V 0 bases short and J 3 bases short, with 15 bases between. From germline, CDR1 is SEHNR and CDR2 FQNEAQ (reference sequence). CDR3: CASSLAGQGIYYEQYF. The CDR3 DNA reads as TGTGCCAGCAGCTTAGCGGGGCAGGGTATCTACTACGAGCAGTACTTC.

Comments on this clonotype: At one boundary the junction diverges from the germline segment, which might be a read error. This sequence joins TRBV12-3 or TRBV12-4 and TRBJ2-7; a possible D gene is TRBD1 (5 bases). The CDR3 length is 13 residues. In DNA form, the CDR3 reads TGTTCCAGCAGTGCAGGGCTATCCTACGAGCAGTACTTC. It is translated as CSSSAGLSYEQYF.

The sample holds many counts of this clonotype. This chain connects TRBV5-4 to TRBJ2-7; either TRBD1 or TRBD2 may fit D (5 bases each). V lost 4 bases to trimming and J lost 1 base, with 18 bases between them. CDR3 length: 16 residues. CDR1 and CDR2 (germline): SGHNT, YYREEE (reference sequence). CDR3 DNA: TGTGCCAGCAGCCATGTTCCGGGACCGATGTCCTACGAGCAGTACTTC. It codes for CASSHVPGPMSYEQYF.

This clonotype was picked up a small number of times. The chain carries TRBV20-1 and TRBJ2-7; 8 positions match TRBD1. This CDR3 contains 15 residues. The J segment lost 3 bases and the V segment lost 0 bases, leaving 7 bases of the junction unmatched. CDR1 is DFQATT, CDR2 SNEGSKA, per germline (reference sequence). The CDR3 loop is CSARDPGQGGYEQYF. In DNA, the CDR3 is TGCAGTGCTAGAGATCCCGGACAGGGCGGCTACGAGCAGTACTTC.

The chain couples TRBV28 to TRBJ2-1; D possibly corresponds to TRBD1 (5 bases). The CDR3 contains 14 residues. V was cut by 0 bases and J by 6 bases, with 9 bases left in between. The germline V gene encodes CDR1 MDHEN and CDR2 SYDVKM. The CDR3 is CASSLWQGGNEQFF. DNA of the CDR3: TGTGCCAGCAGTTTATGGCAGGGTGGCAATGAGCAGTTCTTC.

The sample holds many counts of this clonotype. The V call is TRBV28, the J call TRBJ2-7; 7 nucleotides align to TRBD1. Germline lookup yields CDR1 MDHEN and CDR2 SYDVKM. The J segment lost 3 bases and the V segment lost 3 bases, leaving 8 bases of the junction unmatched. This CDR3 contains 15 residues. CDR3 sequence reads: CASSFLRDSSYEQYF. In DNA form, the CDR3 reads TGTGCCAGCAGTTTTCTTCGGGACAGCAGCTACGAGCAGTACTTC.

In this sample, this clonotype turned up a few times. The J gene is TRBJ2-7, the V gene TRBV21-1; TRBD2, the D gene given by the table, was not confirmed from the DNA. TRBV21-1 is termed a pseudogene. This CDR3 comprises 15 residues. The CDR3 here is CASSSRTVPDLRWYF. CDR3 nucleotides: TGTGCCAGCAGCAGCAGGACGGTACCGGACTTACGGTGGTACTTC.

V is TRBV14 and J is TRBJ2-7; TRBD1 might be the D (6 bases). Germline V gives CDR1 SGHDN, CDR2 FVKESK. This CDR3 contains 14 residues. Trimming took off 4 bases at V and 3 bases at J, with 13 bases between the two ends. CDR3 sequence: CASSPWTANYEQYF. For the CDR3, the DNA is TGTGCCAGCAGCCCTTGGACAGCGAACTACGAGCAGTACTTC.

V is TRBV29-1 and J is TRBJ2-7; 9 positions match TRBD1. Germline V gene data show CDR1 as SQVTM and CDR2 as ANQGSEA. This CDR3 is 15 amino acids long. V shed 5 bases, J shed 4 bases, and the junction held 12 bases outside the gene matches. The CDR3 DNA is TGCAGCGTTTTGGGTTCCGGGACAGGGCAGTACGAGCAGTACTTC. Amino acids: CSVLGSGTGQYEQYF.